The source of this T cell receptor (beta chain) is a study of blood T cells in healthy people across ages. Study-wide findings and caveats: Naive T cell percentage by flow cytometry tracked strongly with beta diversity.

Together with a sample-barcoded 5' primer, a J-beta primer mix was included in a second PCR lasting about 7 to 11 cycles. TCRdb redid the calling of the 5' RACE reads with MiXCR, one entry per CDR3 protein. The sample lists 800,000 to 950,000 distinct CDR3 sequences; around 34% were seen once. Germline V gene sequence: CDR1 DFQATT, CDR2 SNEGSKA (reference sequence). The V end lost 3 bases, the J end lost 7 bases, and 16 bases lay between the germline ends. The CDR3 loop spans 13 amino acids. The sample holds a few counts of this clonotype. The antigen is unknown. The receptor comes from a man aged 18 to 35 in good health. The specimen sequenced was blood. V and J are TRBV20-1 and TRBJ2-7; D is perhaps TRBD1 or TRBD2 (6 bases each). CDR3 protein: CSASTPGAGEQYF. CDR3 DNA: TGCAGTGCTAGTACCCCGGGGGCGGGGGAGCAGTACTTC.